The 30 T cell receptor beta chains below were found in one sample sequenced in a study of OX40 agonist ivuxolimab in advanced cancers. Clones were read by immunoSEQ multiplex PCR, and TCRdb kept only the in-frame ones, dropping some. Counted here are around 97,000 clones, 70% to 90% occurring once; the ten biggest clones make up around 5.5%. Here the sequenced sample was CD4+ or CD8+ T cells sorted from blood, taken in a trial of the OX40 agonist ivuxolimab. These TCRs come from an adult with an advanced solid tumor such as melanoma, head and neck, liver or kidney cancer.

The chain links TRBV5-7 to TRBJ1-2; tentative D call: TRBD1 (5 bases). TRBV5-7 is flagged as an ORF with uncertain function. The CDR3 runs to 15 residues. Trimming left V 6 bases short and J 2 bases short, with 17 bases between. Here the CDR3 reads CASTPSGGSNYGYTF. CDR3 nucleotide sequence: TGTGCCAGCACCCCATCCGGGGGAAGCAACTATGGCTACACCTTC.

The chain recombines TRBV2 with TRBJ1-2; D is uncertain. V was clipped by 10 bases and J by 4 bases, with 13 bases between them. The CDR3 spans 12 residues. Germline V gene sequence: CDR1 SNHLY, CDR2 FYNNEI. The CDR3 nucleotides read TGTGCCACCCGACACATTTCCTATGGCTACACCTTC. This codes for CATRHISYGYTF.

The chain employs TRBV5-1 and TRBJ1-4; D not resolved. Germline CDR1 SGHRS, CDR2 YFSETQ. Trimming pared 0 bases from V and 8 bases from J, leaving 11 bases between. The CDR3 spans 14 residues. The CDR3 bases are TGCGCCAGCAGCTTGGAAGCGGGATTCGAAAAACTGTTTTTT. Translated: CASSLEAGFEKLFF.

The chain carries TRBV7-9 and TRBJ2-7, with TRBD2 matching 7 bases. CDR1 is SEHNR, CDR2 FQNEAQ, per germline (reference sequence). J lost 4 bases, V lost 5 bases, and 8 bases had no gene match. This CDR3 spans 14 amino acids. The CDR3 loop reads CASSDIREGYEQYF. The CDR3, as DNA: TGTGCCAGCAGCGACATCAGGGAGGGATACGAGCAGTACTTC.

As DNA, the CDR3 is TGTGCCAGCAGTGAGGATAGGGATCAGCCCCAGCATTTT. Translated, it gives CASSEDRDQPQHF. V usage is TRBV2 and J usage is TRBJ1-5; D not resolved. Germline V gives CDR1 SNHLY, CDR2 FYNNEI. The germline V and J ends were trimmed by 3 bases and 5 bases, with 8 bases remaining between them. The CDR3 covers 13 residues. The full variable domain, in which reference TRBV2 and TRBJ1-5 provide the parts outside the CDR3, is EPEVTQTPSHQVTQMGQEVILRCVPISNHLYFYWYRQILGQKVEFLVSFYNNEISEKSEIFDDQFSVERPDGSNFTLKIRSTKLEDSAMYFCASSEDRDQPQHFGDGTRLSIL.

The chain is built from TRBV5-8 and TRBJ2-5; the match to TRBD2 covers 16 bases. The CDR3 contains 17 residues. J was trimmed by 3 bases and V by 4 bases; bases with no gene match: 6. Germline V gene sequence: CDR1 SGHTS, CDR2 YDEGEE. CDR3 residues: CASSPGTSGGEKETQYF. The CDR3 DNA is TGTGCCAGCAGCCCGGGGACTAGCGGGGGGGAAAAAGAGACCCAGTACTTC. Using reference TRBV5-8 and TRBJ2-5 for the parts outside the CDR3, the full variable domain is EAGVTQSPTHLIKTRGQQATLRCSPISGHTSVYWYQQALGLGLQFLLWYDEGEERNRGNFPPRFSGRQFPNYSSELNVNALELEDSALYLCASSPGTSGGEKETQYFGPGTRLLVL.

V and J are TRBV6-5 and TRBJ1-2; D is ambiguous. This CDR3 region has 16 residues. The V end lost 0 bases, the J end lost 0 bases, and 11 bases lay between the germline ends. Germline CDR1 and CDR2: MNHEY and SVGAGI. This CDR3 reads CASSYSNPPANYGYTF. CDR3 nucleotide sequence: TGTGCCAGCAGTTACTCGAACCCGCCAGCTAACTATGGCTACACCTTC.

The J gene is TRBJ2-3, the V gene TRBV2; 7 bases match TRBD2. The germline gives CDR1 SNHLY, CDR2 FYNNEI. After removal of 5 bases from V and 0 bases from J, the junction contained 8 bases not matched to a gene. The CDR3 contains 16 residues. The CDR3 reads CASSFSTSRSTDTQYF. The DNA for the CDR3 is TGTGCCAGCAGTTTCTCGACTAGCCGGAGCACAGATACGCAGTATTTT.

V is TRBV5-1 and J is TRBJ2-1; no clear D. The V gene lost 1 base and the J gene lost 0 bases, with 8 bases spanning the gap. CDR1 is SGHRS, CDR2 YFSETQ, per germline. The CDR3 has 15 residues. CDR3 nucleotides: TGCGCCAGCAGCTTGTTAAAGAGCTCCTACAATGAGCAGTTCTTC. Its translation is CASSLLKSSYNEQFF.

CDR3 sequence reads: CSVDENSPLHYGYTF. In DNA, the CDR3 is TGCAGCGTTGATGAGAACAGCCCCCTACACTATGGCTACACCTTC. The chain uses TRBV29-1 and TRBJ1-2; no reliable D call. This CDR3 region has 15 residues. Germline lookup yields CDR1 SQVTM and CDR2 ANQGSEA. Trimming stripped 3 bases from V and 3 bases from J, with 17 bases between. The variable domain in full, completed from reference TRBV29-1 and TRBJ1-2, reads SAVISQKPSRDICQRGTSLTIQCQVDSQVTMMFWYRQQPGQSLTLIATANQGSEATYESGFVIDKFPISRPNLTFSTLTVSNMSPEDSSIYLCSVDENSPLHYGYTFGSGTRLTVV.

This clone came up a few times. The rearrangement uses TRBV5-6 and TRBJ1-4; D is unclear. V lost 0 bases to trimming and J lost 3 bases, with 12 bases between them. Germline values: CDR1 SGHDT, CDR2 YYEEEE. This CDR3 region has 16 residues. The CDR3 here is CASSLGTTRPNEKLFF. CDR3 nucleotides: TGTGCCAGCAGCTTGGGCACCACAAGACCTAATGAAAAACTGTTTTTT.

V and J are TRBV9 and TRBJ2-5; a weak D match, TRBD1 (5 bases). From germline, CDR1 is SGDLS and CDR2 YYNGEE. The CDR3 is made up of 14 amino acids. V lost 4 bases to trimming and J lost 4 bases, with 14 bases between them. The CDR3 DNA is TGTGCCAGCAGCCCAAGACAGCGAGGAGAGACCCAGTACTTC. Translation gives CASSPRQRGETQYF.

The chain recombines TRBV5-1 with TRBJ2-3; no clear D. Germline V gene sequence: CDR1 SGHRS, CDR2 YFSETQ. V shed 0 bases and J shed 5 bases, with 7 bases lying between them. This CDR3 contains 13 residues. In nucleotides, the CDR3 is TGCGCCAGCAGCTTGGAATGGCGAGATACGCAGTATTTT. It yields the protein CASSLEWRDTQYF.

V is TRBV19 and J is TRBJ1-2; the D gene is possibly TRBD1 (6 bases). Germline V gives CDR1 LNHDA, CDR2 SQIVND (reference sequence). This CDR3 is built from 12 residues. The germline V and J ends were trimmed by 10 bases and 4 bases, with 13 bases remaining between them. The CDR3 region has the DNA TGTGCCACTGTGGGGGGGCGCTATGGCTACACCTTC. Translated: CATVGGRYGYTF.

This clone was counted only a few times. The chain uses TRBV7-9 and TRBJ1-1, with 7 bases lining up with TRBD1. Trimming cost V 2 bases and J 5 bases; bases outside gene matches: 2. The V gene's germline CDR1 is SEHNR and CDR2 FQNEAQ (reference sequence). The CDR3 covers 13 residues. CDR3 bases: TGTGCCAGCAGCTTATCACAGGGGACTGAAGCTTTCTTT. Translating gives CASSLSQGTEAFF.

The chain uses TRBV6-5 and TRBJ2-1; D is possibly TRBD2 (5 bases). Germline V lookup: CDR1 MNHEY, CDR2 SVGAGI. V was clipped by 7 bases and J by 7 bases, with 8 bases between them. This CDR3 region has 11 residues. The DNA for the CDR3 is TGTGCCAGCAAGCTAGCTAATGAGCAGTTCTTC. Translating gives CASKLANEQFF.

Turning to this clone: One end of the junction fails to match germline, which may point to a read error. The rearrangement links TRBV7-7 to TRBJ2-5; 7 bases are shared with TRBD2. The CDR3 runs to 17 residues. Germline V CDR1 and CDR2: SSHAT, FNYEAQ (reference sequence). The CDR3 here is CASSRSGRGEIGETQYF. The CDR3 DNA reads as TGTGCTAGCAGCCGTAGCGGGCGAGGAGAAATAGGAGAGACCCAGTACTTC.

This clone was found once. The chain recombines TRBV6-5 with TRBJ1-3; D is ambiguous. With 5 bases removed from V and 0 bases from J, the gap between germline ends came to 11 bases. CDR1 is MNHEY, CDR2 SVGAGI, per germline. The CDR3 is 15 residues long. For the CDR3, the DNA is TGTGCCAGCAGTGGACCGTCGAGCTCTGGAAACACCATATATTTT. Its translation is CASSGPSSSGNTIYF.

CDR3 in DNA: TGCGCCAGCAGCCAAGATAGGGTTTATAATTCACCCCTCCACTTT. Amino acid sequence: CASSQDRVYNSPLHF. This sequence joins TRBV4-1 and TRBJ1-6; no definite D call. Between the trimmed V and J ends, which lost 0 bases and 4 bases, there was a span of 7 bases. Germline V gives CDR1 MGHRA, CDR2 YSYEKL. The CDR3 has 15 residues.

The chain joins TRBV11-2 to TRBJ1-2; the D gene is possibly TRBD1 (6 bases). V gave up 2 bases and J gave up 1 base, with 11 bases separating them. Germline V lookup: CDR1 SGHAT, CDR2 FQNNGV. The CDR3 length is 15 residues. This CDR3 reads CASSLKQGLNYGYTF. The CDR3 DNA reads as TGTGCCAGCAGCTTAAAACAGGGCCTTAACTATGGCTACACCTTC. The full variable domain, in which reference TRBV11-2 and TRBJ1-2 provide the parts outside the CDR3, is EAGVAQSPRYKIIEKRQSVAFWCNPISGHATLYWYQQILGQGPKLLIQFQNNGVVDDSQLPKDRFSAERLKGVDSTLKIQPAKLEDSAVYLCASSLKQGLNYGYTFGSGTRLTVV.

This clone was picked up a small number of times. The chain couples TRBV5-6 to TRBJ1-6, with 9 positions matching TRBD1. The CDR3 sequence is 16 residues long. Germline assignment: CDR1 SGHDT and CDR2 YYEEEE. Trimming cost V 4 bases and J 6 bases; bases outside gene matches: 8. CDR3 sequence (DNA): TGTGCCAGCAGCCCCCTTTCGGGACAGGGTAATTCACCCCTCCACTTT. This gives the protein CASSPLSGQGNSPLHF.

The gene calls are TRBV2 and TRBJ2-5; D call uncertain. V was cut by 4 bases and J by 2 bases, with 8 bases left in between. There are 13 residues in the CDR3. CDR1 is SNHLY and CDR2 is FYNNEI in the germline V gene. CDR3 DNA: TGTGCCAGCAGTGTCGGCGGACAAGAGACCCAGTACTTC. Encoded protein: CASSVGGQETQYF.

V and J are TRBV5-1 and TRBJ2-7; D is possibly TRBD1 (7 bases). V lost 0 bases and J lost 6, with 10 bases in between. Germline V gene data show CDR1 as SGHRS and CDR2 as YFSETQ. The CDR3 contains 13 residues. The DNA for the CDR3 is TGCGCCAGCAGCTTGGGACAGGGAGGCGAGCAGTACTTC. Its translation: CASSLGQGGEQYF.

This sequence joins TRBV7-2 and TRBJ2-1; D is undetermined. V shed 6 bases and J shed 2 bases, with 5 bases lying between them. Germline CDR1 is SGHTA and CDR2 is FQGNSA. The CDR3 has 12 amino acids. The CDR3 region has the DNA TGTGCCAGCAGATTCACCTACAATGAGCAGTTCTTC. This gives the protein CASRFTYNEQFF.

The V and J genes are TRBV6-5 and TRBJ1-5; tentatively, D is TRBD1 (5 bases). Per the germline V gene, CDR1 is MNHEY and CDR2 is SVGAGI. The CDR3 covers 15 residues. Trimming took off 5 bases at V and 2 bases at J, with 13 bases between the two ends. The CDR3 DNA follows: TGTGCCAGCAGTCTCAGGGAAGGGGGCAATCAGCCCCAGCATTTT. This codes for CASSLREGGNQPQHF.

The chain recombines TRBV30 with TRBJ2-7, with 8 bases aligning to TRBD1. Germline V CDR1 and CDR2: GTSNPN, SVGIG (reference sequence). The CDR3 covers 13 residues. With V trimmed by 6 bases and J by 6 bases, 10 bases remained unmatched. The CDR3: CACRRTGLGEQYF. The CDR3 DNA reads TGTGCCTGCCGGAGGACAGGGTTAGGCGAGCAGTACTTC.

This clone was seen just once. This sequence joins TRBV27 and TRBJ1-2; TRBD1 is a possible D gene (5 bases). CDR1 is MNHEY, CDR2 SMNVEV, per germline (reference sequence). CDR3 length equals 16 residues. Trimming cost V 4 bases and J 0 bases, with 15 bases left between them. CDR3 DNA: TGTGCCAGCAGTTCGGCAGGGACGGAGGCTAACTATGGCTACACCTTC. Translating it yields CASSSAGTEANYGYTF.

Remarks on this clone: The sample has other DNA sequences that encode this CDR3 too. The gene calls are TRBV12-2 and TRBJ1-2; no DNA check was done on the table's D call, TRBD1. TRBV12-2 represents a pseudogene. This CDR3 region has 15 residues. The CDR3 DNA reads TGTGCAAGTCGCTTAGTACGCAGGGTGAGGTATGGCTACACCTTC. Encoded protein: CASRLVRRVRYGYTF.

The CDR3 DNA reads TGTGCCAGCAGCTTAGGTCCTTCTGGAAACACCATATATTTT. Protein: CASSLGPSGNTIYF. V and J are TRBV7-2 and TRBJ1-3; D is ambiguous. This CDR3 region has 14 residues. Germline CDR1 is SGHTA and CDR2 is FQGNSA. V dropped 1 base and J dropped 1 base, with 5 bases sitting between them.

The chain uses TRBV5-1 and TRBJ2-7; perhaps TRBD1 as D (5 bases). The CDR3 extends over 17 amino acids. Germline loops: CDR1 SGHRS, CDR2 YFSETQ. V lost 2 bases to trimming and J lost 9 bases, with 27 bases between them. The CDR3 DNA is TGCGCCAGCAGCTTAAGGTCGCATGGTGGGGCCCCCACGCGGCAGTACTTC. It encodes CASSLRSHGGAPTRQYF.